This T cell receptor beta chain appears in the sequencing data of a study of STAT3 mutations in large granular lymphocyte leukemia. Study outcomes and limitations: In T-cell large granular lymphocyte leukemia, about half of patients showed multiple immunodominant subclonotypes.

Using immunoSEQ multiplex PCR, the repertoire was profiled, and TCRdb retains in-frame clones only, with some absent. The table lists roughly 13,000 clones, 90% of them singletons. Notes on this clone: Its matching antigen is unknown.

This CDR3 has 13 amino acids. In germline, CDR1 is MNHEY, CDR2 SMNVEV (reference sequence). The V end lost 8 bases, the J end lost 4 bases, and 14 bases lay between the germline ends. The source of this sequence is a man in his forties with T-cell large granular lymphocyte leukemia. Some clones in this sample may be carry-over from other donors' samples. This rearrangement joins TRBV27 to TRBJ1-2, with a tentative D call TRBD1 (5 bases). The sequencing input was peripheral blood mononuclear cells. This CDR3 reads CASGSRQIYGYTF. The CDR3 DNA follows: TGTGCCAGCGGTTCCCGACAGATCTATGGCTACACCTTC.